This T cell receptor beta chain is drawn from a study of beta chain features in type 1 diabetes. Study findings and constraints: Type 1 diabetes patients had moderately but significantly shorter TCRB CDR3s in all four CD4+ subsets. There was no resolution here of whether HLA type influences TCRB rearrangement.

Per the germline V gene, CDR1 is GTSNPN and CDR2 is SVGIG (reference sequence). The CDR3 is 16 residues long. J was trimmed by 2 bases and V by 4 bases; bases with no gene match: 13. Comment on this clone: Its target is unknown.

The investigators reverse transcribed all of the isolated RNA, so they sequenced expressed TCRB transcripts. Sequenced naive, central memory and regulatory T cell samples produced an average of about 3.57 million reads. TCRdb's copy holds only in-frame clones and misses some; the assay was immunoSEQ multiplex PCR. The sample lists around 140,000 clones; roughly 10% were seen once. The receptor's source is a man aged 30-40 years with type 1 diabetes. The chain combines TRBV30 with TRBJ2-5; 7 positions agree with TRBD2. Sequencing was carried out using central memory CD4+ T cells from blood. The CDR3 bases are TGTGCCTGGACCCTCGGGGCGGTTAGCGGGCAAGAGACCCAGTACTTC. This gives the protein CAWTLGAVSGQETQYF.